This entry lists 31 T cell receptor delta chains sequenced from one sample in a study of gamma-delta T cells after stem cell transplantation. TCRdb reanalyzed the RT-PCR reads using CATT. This table has about 1,900 delta-chain clones, under 20% appearing once. Sequencing was carried out using gamma-delta T cells. Receptors were obtained from a human donor. It is not recorded whose cells these are; they may come from a transplant donor.

This clone was found a few times. The mismatch at residue 15 between this DNA's translation and the TCRdb protein of a much larger clone likely reflects a read error; the protein shown is translated from the DNA. The chain recombines TRDV2 with TRDJ1, with TRDD3 matching over 13 bases. CDR1 and CDR2 (germline): GEAIGNYY, EKD. This CDR3 is built from 19 residues. CDR3 protein: CACDSVLGDTLVTTEKLIF. The CDR3 region has the DNA TGTGCCTGTGACTCCGTACTGGGGGATACGCTGGTTACCACCGAGAAACTCATCTTT.

By its share, this clone is large. Distinct nucleotide sequences in the sample also encode this CDR3. This chain links TRDV2 with TRDJ1, with D maybe TRDD2 (7 bases). This CDR3 has 19 amino acids. Deletions cut 2 bases from V and 0 bases from J, with 24 bases between. Germline CDR1 reads GEAIGNYY; CDR2 reads EKD. The CDR3 reads CACDSFPTSGEQYTDKLIF. Written as DNA, the CDR3 is TGTGCCTGTGACAGTTTTCCTACGTCTGGGGAACAGTACACCGATAAACTCATCTTT.

The gene calls are TRDV2 and TRDJ1; 10 bases map to TRDD3. Unmatched junction bases numbered 13, after V lost 0 bases and J lost 4 bases. From germline, CDR1 is GEAIGNYY and CDR2 EKD. The CDR3 extends over 18 amino acids. As DNA, the CDR3 is TGTGCCTGTGACACCGTGGCCTACTTGGGGGATACAGGCGATAAACTCATCTTT. It is translated as CACDTVAYLGDTGDKLIF.

Details on this clone: The mismatch at residue 15 between this DNA's translation and the TCRdb protein of a much larger clone likely reflects a read error; the protein shown is translated from the DNA. The chain uses TRDV2 and TRDJ1; 12 positions match TRDD3. Germline-derived CDR1 and CDR2 are GEAIGNYY and EKD. The CDR3 is made up of 17 amino acids. The CDR3 loop is CACDTVQTGGYLNKFIF. DNA of the CDR3: TGTGCCTGTGACACCGTTCAGACTGGGGGATACTTGAATAAATTCATCTTT.

Concerning this clone itself: This is likely an artifact of a read error, given a far larger clone one base away. This sample also contains other DNA sequences that code for the same CDR3. The rearrangement joins TRDV2 to TRDJ1; 10 bases agree with TRDD3. Per germline, CDR1 GEAIGNYY and CDR2 EKD. This CDR3 region has 16 residues. CDR3 sequence reads: CACVSIGGYKTDKLIF. Here the CDR3 DNA reads TGTGCTTGTGTATCTATTGGGGGATACAAAACCGATAAACTCATCTTT.

By share, this clone counts as large (0.1 to 1%). The sample holds other DNA sequences that translate to the same CDR3. The V call is TRDV2, the J call TRDJ1; 10 nucleotides line up with TRDD3. The CDR3 consists of 16 residues. CDR1 and CDR2 from the germline V gene are GEAIGNYY and EKD. J gave up 4 bases and V 1 base, and 8 bases lay outside the gene matches. The CDR3, as DNA: TGTGCCTGTGACACGGTGGGACTGGGGGATGTCGATAAACTCATCTTT. Translated: CACDTVGLGDVDKLIF.

Details on this clone: This could be a read error, since a much larger clone is one nucleotide away. The chain has TRDV1 and TRDJ1, with 10 bases fitting TRDD3. There are 22 residues in the CDR3. CDR1 TSWWSYY and CDR2 QGS come from the germline V gene. Trimming took 1 base from V and 0 from J; bases not matched to a gene: 20. The CDR3, as DNA: TGTGCTCTTGGGGAACGATTCTTGCCACCGGGGGATACGCGATGGTACACCGATAAACTCATCTTT. Translating gives CALGERFLPPGDTRWYTDKLIF.

Note on this clone: A much larger clone lies a single base off, so this may be a read error. The rearrangement uses TRDV2 and TRDJ1; a weak D match, TRDD3 (6 bases). From germline, CDR1 is GEAIGNYY and CDR2 EKD. With 0 bases removed from V and 2 bases from J, the gap between germline ends came to 33 bases. This CDR3 has 22 amino acids. The CDR3 reads CACDTVPLTGRGSQNPTDKLIF. The CDR3 nucleotides are TGTGCCTGTGACACCGTTCCGCTTACGGGTAGGGGGAGCCAAAACCCGACCGATAAACTCATCTTT.

In regard to this clone: A far larger clone is a single base away, which makes a read error likely. This rearrangement joins TRDV2 to TRDJ3, with TRDD3 matching over 7 bases. Germline V gene lookup returns CDR1 GEAIGNYY and CDR2 EKD. The CDR3 runs to 21 residues. J lost 0 bases, V lost 0 bases, and 13 bases had no gene match. This CDR3 is CACDTAPRGDPSSWDTRQMFF. The CDR3 nucleotides read TGTGCCTGTGACACCGCCCCACGGGGGGATCCGAGCTCCTGGGACACCCGACAGATGTTTTTC.

This clone counts as large. Other DNA sequences in this specimen translate into the identical CDR3. The rearrangement links TRDV2 to TRDJ1; 7 bases line up with TRDD3. This CDR3 region has 15 residues. CDR1 and CDR2 from the germline V gene are GEAIGNYY and EKD. The J segment lost 1 base and the V segment lost 0 bases, leaving 4 bases of the junction unmatched. The CDR3 coding sequence is TGTGCCTGTGACACCCTGGGGGCGGGCACCGATAAACTCATCTTT. Protein product: CACDTLGAGTDKLIF.

This clone was observed a few times. TCRdb assigns this DNA the protein of a much larger clone, which departs from its translation at residue 10; this likely reflects a read error, and the protein shown comes from translating the DNA. The chain carries TRDV2 and TRDJ1, with TRDD3 identical over 13 bases. The germline CDR1 and CDR2 sequences are GEAIGNYY and EKD. The CDR3 runs 18 residues. Losses at the gene ends were 3 bases for V and 0 bases for J; bases not matched to a gene: 9. The CDR3 nucleotides read TGTGCCTGTGACCCACTGGGGGATACGCTCTCGTACACCGATAAACTCATCTTT. It specifies CACDPLGDTLSYTDKLIF.

The V and J genes are TRDV2 and TRDJ1; 7 bases map to TRDD3. Germline loops: CDR1 GEAIGNYY, CDR2 EKD. This CDR3 has 13 residues. V dropped 4 bases and J dropped 5; count of bases not matched to a gene: 6. The CDR3 here is CACDLLGMDKLIF. CDR3 nucleotide sequence: TGTGCCTGTGATTTACTGGGGATGGATAAACTCATCTTT.

This clone is labeled as large (0.1 to 1%). Other DNA sequences in the same sample also yield this CDR3. The chain recombines TRDV2 with TRDJ3, with 8 bases aligning to TRDD3. This CDR3 spans 21 amino acids. The trim removed 0 bases at V and 2 bases at J, leaving 14 bases unmatched. From germline, CDR1 is GEAIGNYY and CDR2 EKD. CDR3 bases: TGTGCCTGTGACACCGCGAGTACTGGGGGGTTTAACACCTGGGACACCCGACAGATGTTTTTC. Residues: CACDTASTGGFNTWDTRQMFF.

This clone was seen a few times. This probably arose from a read error, given a far larger clone one base away. The sample holds other DNA sequences that translate to the same CDR3. The gene calls are TRDV2 and TRDJ1; TRDD3 agrees at 7 bases. The CDR3 loop spans 18 amino acids. Germline CDR1 reads GEAIGNYY; CDR2 reads EKD. The CDR3 nucleotides are TGTGCCTGTGACCCTATCCAGACTGGGGACCGCTACACTGATAAACTCATCTTT. It encodes CACDPIQTGDRYTDKLIF.

In this sample, this clone turned up a few times. A far larger clone is a single base away, which makes a read error likely. This rearrangement joins TRDV2 to TRDJ1; 8 bases are shared with TRDD3. Germline loops: CDR1 GEAIGNYY, CDR2 EKD. V shed 0 bases and J 1 base; nucleotides not matched to a gene: 3. The CDR3 extends over 15 amino acids. CDR3 nucleotide sequence: TGTGCCTGTGACACCATGGGGGATTCCACCGATAAACTCATCTTT. Protein sequence: CACDTMGDSTDKLIF.

This sequence joins TRDV2 and TRDJ1; D is unclear. The germline V gene encodes CDR1 GEAIGNYY and CDR2 EKD. The CDR3 consists of 14 residues. V was clipped by 2 bases and J by 0 bases, with 9 bases between them. The CDR3 bases are TGTGCCTGTGACAGTTTGGCAGACACCGATAAACTCATCTTT. This codes for CACDSLADTDKLIF.

The sample holds a few counts of this clone. This likely reflects a read error, since a far larger clone is one base away. This specimen includes other DNA sequences encoding the same CDR3. The chain is built from TRDV2 and TRDJ1; the match to TRDD3 covers 13 bases. CDR1 is GEAIGNYY, CDR2 EKD, per germline. The CDR3 extends over 18 amino acids. This CDR3 reads CACLPLLGDTRYTDKLIF. The CDR3 nucleotides are TGTGCCTGTCTGCCTCTACTGGGGGATACGCGGTACACCGATAAACTAATCTTT.

In the case of this clone: The protein TCRdb lists belongs to a much larger clone and differs from this DNA's translation at residue 17, which points to a read error; the protein shown is made from the DNA. The CDR3 DNA sequence: TGTGCCTGTGACACGCTTGGTACTGGGGGATACGAAGTCACCGATAAACACATCTTT. Protein product: CACDTLGTGGYEVTDKHIF. V and J are TRDV2 and TRDJ1; TRDD3 agrees at 13 bases. Per germline, CDR1 GEAIGNYY and CDR2 EKD. The CDR3 contains 19 residues.

By proportion, this clone is medium-sized (0.01 to 0.1%). This sample includes further DNA sequences coding for the same CDR3. The chain joins TRDV2 to TRDJ1, with no clear D. V lost 3 bases and J 0 bases, leaving 16 bases between the germline ends. CDR1 and CDR2 (germline): GEAIGNYY, EKD. This CDR3 region has 16 residues. The DNA of the CDR3 is TGTGCCTGTGACCCAGTACTATCTGAGTACACCGATAAACTCATCTTT. Translation gives CACDPVLSEYTDKLIF.

Worth noting for this clone: Since a far larger clone is one base different, this is likely a read error. The gene calls are TRDV2 and TRDJ1; TRDD3 matches 9 bases. The CDR3 is 19 residues long. Germline-derived CDR1 and CDR2 are GEAIGNYY and EKD. V was pared by 4 bases and J by 0 bases, with 17 bases of the junction left unmatched. CDR3 region: CACEILMRRGYEDTDKLIF. DNA of the CDR3: TGTGCCTGTGAGATTCTTATGAGGAGGGGATACGAGGACACCGATAAACTCATCTTT.

This clone appeared a few times. The V call is TRDV2, the J call TRDJ1; 8 nucleotides agree with TRDD3. CDR1 GEAIGNYY and CDR2 EKD come from the germline V gene. The CDR3 consists of 16 residues. V lost 5 bases, J lost 1 base, and 11 bases stayed unmatched. The CDR3 region has the DNA TGTGCCTGTGTCCGACTGGGGGCCGAATTCACCGATAAACTCATCTTT. Translation gives CACVRLGAEFTDKLIF.

Concerning this clone: This DNA's translation differs at residue 9 from TCRdb's protein, which comes from a much larger clone; a read error is likely, and the protein shown is translated from the DNA. The chain has TRDV2 and TRDJ1, with a weak D call TRDD3 (5 bases). Trimming cost V 4 bases and J 4 bases, with 15 bases left between them. From germline, CDR1 is GEAIGNYY and CDR2 EKD. The CDR3 contains 14 residues. The CDR3: CACDSLGGIDKLIF. In DNA, the CDR3 is TGTGCCTGTGATAGCCTCGGGGGCATCGATAAACTCATCTTT.

This clone has just a few counts. With a far larger clone one base away, a read error is the likely cause. Other DNA sequences in this sample translate to the same CDR3. The chain carries TRDV2 and TRDJ1; TRDD3 aligns across 13 bases. Germline V gene data show CDR1 as GEAIGNYY and CDR2 as EKD. After removal of 3 bases from V and 2 bases from J, the junction contained 14 bases not matched to a gene. CDR3 length equals 19 residues. The CDR3 here is CACDSVLGDTLVTTDKLIF. CDR3 DNA sequence: TGTGCCTGTGACTCCGTACTGGGGGATACGCTGGTTACTACCGATAAACTCATCTTT.

The count of this clone is one. This chain uses TRDV2 with TRDJ1; TRDD2 might be the D (6 bases). Between the trimmed V and J ends, which lost 1 base and 6 bases, there was a span of 50 bases. This CDR3 region has 26 residues. Germline lookup yields CDR1 GEAIGNYY and CDR2 EKD. The DNA of the CDR3 is TGTGCCTGTGACACGGTAAAATCGGCCTTGCCTAAATCTCCGGGGAGACTGGAGAGTCCTACCTATAAACTCATCTTT. Its translation: CACDTVKSALPKSPGRLESPTYKLIF.

Turning to this clone: This sequence is one base from a far larger clone and is likely a read error. The chain is built from TRDV2 and TRDJ1; 8 nucleotides line up with TRDD3. V gave up 1 base and J gave up 1 base; unmatched junction bases: 28. The CDR3 sequence is 23 residues long. Germline CDR1 GEAIGNYY, CDR2 EKD. CDR3 protein: CACDTIPVPPLLWDTGFTDKLIF. The CDR3 nucleotides read TGTGCCTGTGACACTATCCCAGTCCCTCCTCTACTGTGGGATACGGGATTCACCGATAAACTCATCTTT.

By sample share, this clone is large. Other DNA variants within this sample encode the same CDR3. The V call is TRDV2, the J call TRDJ1; TRDD3 matches at 7 bases. CDR3 length: 15 residues. The trim removed 4 bases at V and 1 base at J, leaving 8 bases unmatched. From germline, CDR1 is GEAIGNYY and CDR2 EKD. This chain's CDR3 is CACDRLGESTDKLIF. As DNA, the CDR3 is TGTGCCTGTGATCGCTTGGGGGAGAGCACCGATAAACTCATCTTT.

This clone turned up a few times. This probably arose from a read error, given a far larger clone one base away. Other DNA sequences in this sample translate to the same CDR3. This sequence joins TRDV2 and TRDJ1, with TRDD3 matching over 7 bases. The CDR3 sequence is 19 residues long. Germline CDR1 is GEAIGNYY and CDR2 is EKD. The V segment lost 3 bases and the J segment 0 bases; nucleotides outside the gene matches: 18. CDR3: CACDPLSPLGDNNTDKLIF. CDR3 bases: TGTGCCTGTGACCCATTGAGTCCACTTGGGGATAATAACACCGATAAACTCATCTTT.

In the case of this clone: This is likely an artifact of a read error, given a far larger clone one base away. The chain employs TRDV2 and TRDJ1; 12 positions agree with TRDD3. Per germline, CDR1 GEAIGNYY and CDR2 EKD. This CDR3 is built from 15 residues. Trimming took 7 bases from V and 1 from J; bases not matched to a gene: 6. The CDR3 region is CAWEKLGDTTDKLIF. CDR3 coding DNA: TGTGCCTGGGAGAAACTGGGGGATACCACCGATAAACTCATCTTT.

In this sample, this clone turned up once. A single base is all that separates this from a far larger clone, so a read error is likely. Other DNA sequences from this sample encode an identical CDR3 as well. This chain joins TRDV2 and TRDJ1; TRDD3 aligns across 7 bases. The CDR3 extends over 22 amino acids. The germline CDR1 and CDR2 sequences are GEAIGNYY and EKD. Written as DNA, the CDR3 is TGTGCCTGTGACAGGGTGAGGACGGACTGGGGATTAGGAGGTCGGTACACAGATAAACTCATCTTT. Translation gives CACDRVRTDWGLGGRYTDKLIF.

Remarks on this clone: At one end, the junction sequence differs from germline, possibly due to a read error. V gene TRDV2 combines with J gene TRDJ1, with TRDD3 identical over 10 bases. Per germline, CDR1 GEAIGNYY and CDR2 EKD. This CDR3 region has 19 residues. The CDR3, as DNA: TGTGCCCGTGATCCCCTTGCTGGGGGATATTATGGGGACGCCTATAAACTCATCTTT. Its protein product is CARDPLAGGYYGDAYKLIF.

In this sample, this clone turned up a few times. With only one base between it and a far larger clone, this is likely a read error. The same CDR3 arises from other DNA sequences in this sample as well. The CDR3 region has the DNA TGTGCCTGTGACAATATTACCGGGATACTTAAGAAAACCGATAAACTCATCTTT. The encoded protein is CACDNITGILKKTDKLIF. This chain connects TRDV2 to TRDJ1; 7 bases are shared with TRDD3. Per germline, CDR1 GEAIGNYY and CDR2 EKD. The CDR3 has 18 residues. V shed 2 bases and J 2 bases; nucleotides not matched to a gene: 16.